The 25 T cell receptor beta chains reported below all come from one sample, sequenced in a study of cytomegalovirus exposure and HLA in healthy donors. PCR involved 60 Vbeta and 13 Jbeta primers. TCRdb keeps only in-frame clones here, not all; method: immunoSEQ multiplex PCR. The sample yields some 32,000 clones, approximately 90% seen once. Sequencing was done on a sample of PBMCs. These receptor sequences come from a boy aged 5-17 years in good health and CMV-seronegative.

The chain has TRBV19 and TRBJ1-6, with TRBD1 as a possible D gene (6 bases). This CDR3 comprises 14 residues. Germline CDR1 reads LNHDA; CDR2 reads SQIVND (reference sequence). V was trimmed by 6 bases and J by 7 bases, leaving 13 bases between them. CDR3 loop: CASSSGQLNSPLHF. The DNA of the CDR3 is TGTGCCAGTAGCTCCGGACAGTTAAATTCACCCCTCCACTTT.

The J gene is TRBJ2-7, the V gene TRBV7-9; 8 nucleotides align to TRBD1. There are 16 residues in the CDR3. Per germline, CDR1 SEHNR and CDR2 FQNEAQ (reference sequence). The trim removed 5 bases at V and 4 bases at J, leaving 13 bases unmatched. This CDR3 reads CASSPVRGQAAYEQYF. As DNA, the CDR3 is TGTGCCAGCAGCCCCGTCCGGGGACAGGCCGCGTACGAGCAGTACTTC.

This rearrangement joins TRBV19 to TRBJ2-1, with TRBD2 matching over 9 bases. Germline assignment: CDR1 LNHDA and CDR2 SQIVND (reference sequence). Trimming cost V 3 bases and J 3 bases; bases outside gene matches: 3. The CDR3 length is 15 residues. The CDR3 region is CASSISSGDYNEQFF. The CDR3 DNA reads as TGTGCCAGTAGTATTTCTAGCGGGGACTACAATGAGCAGTTCTTC.

The genes are TRBV6-5 and TRBJ2-2; tentative D call: TRBD1 (6 bases). The V gene's germline CDR1 is MNHEY and CDR2 SVGAGI. V dropped 4 bases and J dropped 1 base, with 7 bases sitting between them. The CDR3 has 14 residues. The chain's CDR3 is CASSWGQNTGELFF. The CDR3 DNA follows: TGTGCCAGCAGTTGGGGACAGAACACCGGGGAGCTGTTTTTT.

The V call is TRBV14, the J call TRBJ1-4; tentatively, D is TRBD1 (6 bases). Germline CDR1 reads SGHDN; CDR2 reads FVKESK. The CDR3 has 16 amino acids. V shed 1 base and J shed 6 bases, with 15 bases lying between them. CDR3 DNA sequence: TGTGCCAGCAGCCAAGGTAGTGGGGGCGGTTATGAAAAACTGTTTTTT. Protein: CASSQGSGGGYEKLFF.

The rearrangement joins TRBV6-5 to TRBJ2-7, with D perhaps TRBD2 (6 bases). The CDR3 has 15 amino acids. Deletions cut 5 bases from V and 1 base from J, with 15 bases between. Germline V gives CDR1 MNHEY, CDR2 SVGAGI. CDR3 protein: CASSPDSGGSYEQYF. CDR3 DNA sequence: TGTGCCAGCAGTCCCGACTCCGGGGGTTCCTACGAGCAGTACTTC.

This sequence joins TRBV28 and TRBJ2-7; D might be TRBD1 (6 bases). Trimming cost V 6 bases and J 2 bases, with 20 bases left between them. The germline gives CDR1 MDHEN, CDR2 SYDVKM. The CDR3 loop spans 16 amino acids. CDR3: CASRRTGTGRPYEQYF. DNA of the CDR3: TGTGCCAGCAGGCGAACAGGGACGGGGCGTCCCTACGAGCAGTACTTC.

The V gene is TRBV2, the J gene TRBJ2-5, with 7 nucleotides matching TRBD1. The assigned J gene may be wrong: the sequence end matches TRBJ2-7 better. Germline CDR1 reads SNHLY; CDR2 reads FYNNEI. There are 12 residues in the CDR3. CDR3 protein: CASALNRGEQYF. The CDR3 nucleotides read TGTGCCAGCGCTCTAAACAGGGGCGAGCAGTACTTC.

The J gene is TRBJ2-2, the V gene TRBV4-3; TRBD1 matches at 8 bases. J was trimmed by 5 bases and V by 1 base; bases with no gene match: 6. Looked up from germline, CDR1 is LGHNA and CDR2 is YSLEER. The length of the CDR3 is 16 residues. The CDR3 DNA reads TGCGCCAGCAGCCAAGGGACAGGGAAGTTGACCGGGGAGCTGTTTTTT. Encoded protein: CASSQGTGKLTGELFF.

V usage is TRBV5-1 and J usage is TRBJ2-1; no clear D gene. The CDR3 spans 13 residues. CDR1 and CDR2 from the germline V gene are SGHRS and YFSETQ. Trimming pared 2 bases from V and 5 bases from J, leaving 8 bases between. The DNA for the CDR3 is TGCGCCAGCAGCTTAATACGAGACAATGAGCAGTTCTTC. This sequence encodes CASSLIRDNEQFF.

The chain is built from TRBV5-1 and TRBJ2-1; D possibly corresponds to TRBD1 (5 bases). Trimming stripped 1 base from V and 5 bases from J, with 10 bases between. CDR3 length: 14 amino acids. In germline, CDR1 is SGHRS, CDR2 YFSETQ. The DNA for the CDR3 is TGCGCCAGCAGCTTGCCGACAGACAACAATGAGCAGTTCTTC. Translating it yields CASSLPTDNNEQFF.

The chain carries TRBV7-9 and TRBJ2-7; 9 nucleotides agree with TRBD1. V gave up 6 bases and J gave up 5 bases; unmatched junction bases: 11. Germline CDR1 SEHNR, CDR2 FQNEAQ (reference sequence). CDR3 size: 15 residues. In nucleotides, the CDR3 is TGTGCCAGCAGTCGTCCGGGACAGGGCCCCGACGAGCAGTACTTC. This translates into CASSRPGQGPDEQYF.

This clone was detected once. The chain combines TRBV5-1 with TRBJ1-4, with 8 nucleotides matching TRBD1. This CDR3 region has 19 residues. The junction had 11 bases not matched to a gene; V was cut back by 1 base and J by 0 bases. Per germline, CDR1 SGHRS and CDR2 YFSETQ. CDR3: CASSLLGQGEGATNEKLFF. The CDR3 coding sequence is TGCGCCAGCAGCTTGTTAGGACAGGGAGAGGGTGCAACTAATGAAAAACTGTTTTTT.

The V and J genes are TRBV11-2 and TRBJ2-7; 10 positions match TRBD1. The J segment lost 2 bases and the V segment lost 1 base, leaving 2 bases of the junction unmatched. The CDR3 is 15 amino acids. Germline CDR1 SGHAT, CDR2 FQNNGV. CDR3 region: CASSLGTGGPYEQYF. The CDR3 nucleotides read TGTGCCAGCAGCTTAGGGACAGGGGGGCCCTACGAGCAGTACTTC.

The chain is built from TRBV19 and TRBJ2-1, with 9 bases that match TRBD2. J gave up 9 bases and V 6 bases, and 12 bases lay outside the gene matches. This CDR3 has 15 residues. Germline CDR1 is LNHDA and CDR2 is SQIVND (reference sequence). The CDR3 sequence is CASRRAGGRNTEQFF. The DNA of the CDR3 is TGTGCCAGTAGAAGAGCGGGGGGCAGGAACACTGAGCAGTTCTTC.

The chain combines TRBV2 with TRBJ2-7; D gene ambiguous. Germline assignment: CDR1 SNHLY and CDR2 FYNNEI. The CDR3 spans 11 residues. The germline V and J ends were trimmed by 6 bases and 7 bases, with 10 bases remaining between them. Here the CDR3 DNA reads TGTGCCAGCAGAGCAGGCTGGGAGCAGTACTTC. The encoded protein is CASRAGWEQYF.

CDR3 protein: CASSSTGYQPQHF. CDR3 nucleotide sequence: TGTGCCAGTAGTTCAACGGGGTATCAGCCCCAGCATTTT. The J gene is TRBJ1-5, the V gene TRBV19; unclear D gene. CDR1 LNHDA and CDR2 SQIVND come from the germline V gene (reference sequence). Trimming removed 5 bases at V and 5 bases at J, with 10 bases between. CDR3 length: 13 residues.

The chain combines TRBV7-2 with TRBJ2-3; a possible D gene is TRBD1 (6 bases). This CDR3 region has 14 residues. Trimming removed 1 base at V and 4 bases at J, with 9 bases between. The germline V gene encodes CDR1 SGHTA and CDR2 FQGNSA. The CDR3 here is CASSLVGTSDTQYF. In nucleotides, the CDR3 is TGTGCCAGCAGCTTAGTGGGGACATCAGATACGCAGTATTTT.

This chain links TRBV27 with TRBJ2-3, with D hard to call. CDR1 MNHEY and CDR2 SMNVEV come from the germline V gene (reference sequence). With 3 bases removed from V and 2 bases from J, the gap between germline ends came to 6 bases. This CDR3 has 13 amino acids. For the CDR3, the DNA is TGTGCCAGCAGTTTGTATCCCACAGATACGCAGTATTTT. Amino acids: CASSLYPTDTQYF.

The J gene is TRBJ2-7, the V gene TRBV11-2; 10 bases match TRBD2. The CDR3 contains 16 residues. Germline V gives CDR1 SGHAT, CDR2 FQNNGV. V lost 4 bases to trimming and J lost 7 bases; unmatched junction nucleotides: 13. CDR3 bases: TGTGCCAGCAGCTACCCCCTCCAAGCGGGGGGGCAAGAGCAGTACTTC. Residues: CASSYPLQAGGQEQYF.

This rearrangement joins TRBV29-1 to TRBJ2-5; 9 bases line up with TRBD1. Judging by the DNA end, TRBJ2-7 fits better; the J call may be wrong. Germline CDR1 SQVTM, CDR2 ANQGSEA. This CDR3 region has 15 residues. The DNA for the CDR3 is TGCAGCGTTGAAGGCGGAGACAGGGGGGGATACGAGCAGTACTTC. This gives the protein CSVEGGDRGGYEQYF.

The chain recombines TRBV7-9 with TRBJ1-6; TRBD1 aligns across 7 bases. The CDR3 covers 14 residues. V shed 7 bases and J 9 bases; nucleotides not matched to a gene: 9. The germline V gene encodes CDR1 SEHNR and CDR2 FQNEAQ (reference sequence). CDR3 nucleotides: TGTGCCAGCACCCCCGGGACAGCAATTTCACCCCTCCACTTT. Its translation is CASTPGTAISPLHF. The entire variable domain, with the rest obtained from reference TRBV7-9 and TRBJ1-6, is as follows: DTGVSQNPRHKITKRGQNVTFRCDPISEHNRLYWYRQTLGQGPEFLTYFQNEAQLEKSRLLSDRFSAERPKGSFSTLEIQRTEQGDSAMYLCASTPGTAISPLHFGNGTRLTVT.

The sample holds a few counts of this clone. This sequence joins TRBV4-2 and TRBJ1-3, with D perhaps TRBD1 (5 bases). The CDR3 sequence is 16 residues long. Deletions cut 4 bases from V and 0 bases from J, with 13 bases between. Germline V lookup: CDR1 LGHNA, CDR2 YNFKEQ. The CDR3 DNA sequence: TGTGCCAGCAGCCGTACAGGACCCATCTCTGGAAACACCATATATTTT. It is translated as CASSRTGPISGNTIYF.

The chain is built from TRBV15 and TRBJ2-3, with 8 bases aligning to TRBD1. V gave up 3 bases and J gave up 8 bases; unmatched junction bases: 13. Germline V lookup: CDR1 LNHNV, CDR2 YYDKDF (reference sequence). The CDR3 is 16 amino acids. The CDR3 nucleotides are TGTGCCACCAGCAGCGGACAGGGAAAAGGCACGGGTACGCAGTATTTT. Translated: CATSSGQGKGTGTQYF.

This chain uses TRBV11-2 with TRBJ2-1, with TRBD2 matching 10 bases. This CDR3 has 17 amino acids. With V trimmed by 3 bases and J by 12 bases, 17 bases remained unmatched. Germline CDR1 and CDR2: SGHAT and FQNNGV. CDR3 amino acids: CASSFSPGAGGRRGQFF. Here the CDR3 DNA reads TGTGCCAGCAGCTTTTCCCCCGGAGCGGGGGGGCGTCGGGGGCAGTTCTTC. The complete variable domain, with remaining parts taken from reference TRBV11-2 and TRBJ2-1, reads EAGVAQSPRYKIIEKRQSVAFWCNPISGHATLYWYQQILGQGPKLLIQFQNNGVVDDSQLPKDRFSAERLKGVDSTLKIQPAKLEDSAVYLCASSFSPGAGGRRGQFFGPGTRLTVL.